This record looks at one T cell receptor (beta chain) sequence and its context. Its target is not known. Amplification of TCR beta CDR3 regions used RNA as the template. RT-PCR in the first round (using the HTBI primer set) targeted the TCR CDR3. TCRdb recomputed calls from the multiplex PCR reads with MiXCR, one row per CDR3 protein. Of approximately 600,000 distinct CDR3 sequences listed, 14% are singletons. This sample is drawn from a study of T cells in Graves' hyperthyroidism and ophthalmopathy. Findings and caveats of the study: Blood shared most expanded thyroid clonotypes above 0.001.

Trimming cost V 2 bases and J 4 bases, with 9 bases left between them. Germline V gives CDR1 SGHTS, CDR2 YDEGEE. The CDR3 contains 14 residues. This clonotype was obtained from a woman aged 18-35 years with Graves' ophthalmopathy. The chain combines TRBV5-8 with TRBJ1-4; TRBD1 might be the D (5 bases). Sequencing was carried out using blood. DNA for the CDR3: TGTGCCAGCAGCTTCGGGGGATATAATGAAAAACTGTTTTTT. This codes for CASSFGGYNEKLFF.